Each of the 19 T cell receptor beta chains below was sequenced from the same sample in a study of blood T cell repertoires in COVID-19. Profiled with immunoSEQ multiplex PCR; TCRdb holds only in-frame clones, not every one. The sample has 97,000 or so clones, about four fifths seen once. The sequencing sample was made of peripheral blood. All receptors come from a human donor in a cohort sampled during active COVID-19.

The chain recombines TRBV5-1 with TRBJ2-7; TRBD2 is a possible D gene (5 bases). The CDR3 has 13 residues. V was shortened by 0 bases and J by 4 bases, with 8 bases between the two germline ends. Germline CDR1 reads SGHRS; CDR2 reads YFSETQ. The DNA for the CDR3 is TGCGCCAGCAGCTTGGGGCGGGCATACGAGCAGTACTTC. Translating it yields CASSLGRAYEQYF.

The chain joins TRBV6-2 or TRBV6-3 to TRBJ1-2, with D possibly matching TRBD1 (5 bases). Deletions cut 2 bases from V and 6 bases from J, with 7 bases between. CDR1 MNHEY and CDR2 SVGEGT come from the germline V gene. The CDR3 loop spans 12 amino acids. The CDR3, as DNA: TGTGCCAGCAGTTACATCAGGGATGGCTACACCTTC. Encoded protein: CASSYIRDGYTF.

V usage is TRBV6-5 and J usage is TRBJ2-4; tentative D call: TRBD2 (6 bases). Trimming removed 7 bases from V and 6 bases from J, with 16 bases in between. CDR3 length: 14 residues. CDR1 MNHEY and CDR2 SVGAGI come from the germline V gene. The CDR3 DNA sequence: TGTGCCAGCACCCCCAGCGGGCTTGGAAACATTCAGTACTTC. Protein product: CASTPSGLGNIQYF.

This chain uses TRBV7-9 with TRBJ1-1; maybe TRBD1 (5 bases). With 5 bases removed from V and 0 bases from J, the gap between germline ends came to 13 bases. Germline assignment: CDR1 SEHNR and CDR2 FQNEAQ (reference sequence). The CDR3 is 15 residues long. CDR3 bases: TGTGCCAGCAGCCCGCGACAGCTTCTGAACACTGAAGCTTTCTTT. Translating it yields CASSPRQLLNTEAFF.

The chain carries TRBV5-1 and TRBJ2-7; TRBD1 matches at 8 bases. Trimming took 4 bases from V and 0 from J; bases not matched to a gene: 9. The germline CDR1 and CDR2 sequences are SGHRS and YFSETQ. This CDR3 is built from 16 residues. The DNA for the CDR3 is TGCGCCAGCAGCCCTGTCAACCAGGGGGCCTCCTACGAGCAGTACTTC. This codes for CASSPVNQGASYEQYF.

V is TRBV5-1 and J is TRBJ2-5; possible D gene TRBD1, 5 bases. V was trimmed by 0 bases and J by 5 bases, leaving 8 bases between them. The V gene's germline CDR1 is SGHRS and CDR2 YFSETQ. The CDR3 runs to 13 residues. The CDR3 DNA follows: TGCGCCAGCAGCTTGGCCAGGGCCGAGACCCAGTACTTC. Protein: CASSLARAETQYF.

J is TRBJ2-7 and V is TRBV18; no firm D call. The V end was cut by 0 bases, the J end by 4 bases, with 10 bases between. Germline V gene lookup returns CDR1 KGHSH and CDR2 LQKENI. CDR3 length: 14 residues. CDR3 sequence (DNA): TGTGCCAGCTCACCACCAAACGCGGATTACGAGCAGTACTTC. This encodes CASSPPNADYEQYF.

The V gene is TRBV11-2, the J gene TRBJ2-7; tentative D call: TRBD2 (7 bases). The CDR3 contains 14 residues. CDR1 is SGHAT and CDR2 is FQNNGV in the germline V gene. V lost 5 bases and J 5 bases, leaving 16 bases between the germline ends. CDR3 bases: TGTGCCAGCAGCCCATTGTGGGGGGGCAACGAGCAGTACTTC. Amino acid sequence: CASSPLWGGNEQYF.

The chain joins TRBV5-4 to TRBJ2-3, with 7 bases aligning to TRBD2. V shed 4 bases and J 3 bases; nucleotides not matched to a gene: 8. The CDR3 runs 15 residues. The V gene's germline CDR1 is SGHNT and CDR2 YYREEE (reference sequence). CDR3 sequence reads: CASSPLGGNTDTQYF. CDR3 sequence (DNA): TGTGCCAGCAGCCCCCTGGGGGGGAATACAGATACGCAGTATTTT.

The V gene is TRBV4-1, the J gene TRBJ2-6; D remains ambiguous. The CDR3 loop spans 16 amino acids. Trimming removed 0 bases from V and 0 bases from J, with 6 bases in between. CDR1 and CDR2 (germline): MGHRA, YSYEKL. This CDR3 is CASSQERVSGANVLTF. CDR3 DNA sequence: TGCGCCAGCAGCCAAGAGCGAGTCTCTGGGGCCAACGTCCTGACTTTC.

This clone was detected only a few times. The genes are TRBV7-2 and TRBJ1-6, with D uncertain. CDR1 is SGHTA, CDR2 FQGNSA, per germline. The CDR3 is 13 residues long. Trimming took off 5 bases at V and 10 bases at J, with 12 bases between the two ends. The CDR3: CASSGVRGSPLHF. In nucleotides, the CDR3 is TGTGCCAGCAGCGGGGTAAGAGGGTCACCCCTCCACTTT. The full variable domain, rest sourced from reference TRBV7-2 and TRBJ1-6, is GAGVSQSPSNKVTEKGKDVELRCDPISGHTALYWYRQSLGQGLEFLIYFQGNSAPDKSGLPSDRFSAERTGGSVSTLTIQRTQQEDSAVYLCASSGVRGSPLHFGNGTRLTVT.

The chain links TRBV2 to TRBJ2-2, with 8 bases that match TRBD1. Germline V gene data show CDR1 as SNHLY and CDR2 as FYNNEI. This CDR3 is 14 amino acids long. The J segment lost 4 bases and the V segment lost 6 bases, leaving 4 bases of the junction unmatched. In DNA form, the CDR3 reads TGTGCCAGCAGCCGACAGGGGCCCACCGGGGAGCTGTTTTTT. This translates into CASSRQGPTGELFF.

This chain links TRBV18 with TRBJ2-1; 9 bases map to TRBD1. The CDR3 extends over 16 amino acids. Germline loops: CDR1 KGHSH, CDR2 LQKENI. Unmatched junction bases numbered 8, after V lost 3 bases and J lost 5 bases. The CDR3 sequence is CASSPPGTGYNNEQFF. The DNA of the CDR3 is TGTGCCAGCTCACCCCCCGGGACAGGGTATAACAATGAGCAGTTCTTC. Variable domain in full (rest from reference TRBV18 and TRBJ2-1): NAGVMQNPRHLVRRRGQEARLRCSPMKGHSHVYWYRQLPEEGLKFMVYLQKENIIDESGMPKERFSAEFPKEGPSILRIQQVVRGDSAAYFCASSPPGTGYNNEQFFGPGTRLTVL.

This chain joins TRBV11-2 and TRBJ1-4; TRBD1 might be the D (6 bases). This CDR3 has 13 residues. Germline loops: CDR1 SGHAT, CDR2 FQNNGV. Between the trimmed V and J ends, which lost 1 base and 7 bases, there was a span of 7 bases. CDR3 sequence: CASSLVRGEKLFF. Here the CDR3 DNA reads TGTGCCAGCAGCTTAGTCAGGGGTGAAAAACTGTTTTTT.

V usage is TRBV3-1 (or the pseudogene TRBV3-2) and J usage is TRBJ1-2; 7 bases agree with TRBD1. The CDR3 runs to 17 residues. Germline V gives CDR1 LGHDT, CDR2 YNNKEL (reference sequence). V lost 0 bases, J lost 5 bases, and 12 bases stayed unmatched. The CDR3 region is CASSQDLRGQLLYGYTF. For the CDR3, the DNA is TGTGCCAGCAGCCAAGATTTGAGGGGACAGCTACTTTATGGCTACACCTTC.

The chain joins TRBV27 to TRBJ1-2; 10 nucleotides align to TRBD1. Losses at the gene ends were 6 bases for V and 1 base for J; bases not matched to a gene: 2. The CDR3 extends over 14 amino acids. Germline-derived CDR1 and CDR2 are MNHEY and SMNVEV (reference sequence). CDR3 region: CASRGTGDNYGYTF. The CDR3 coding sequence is TGTGCCAGCAGGGGGACAGGGGATAACTATGGCTACACCTTC.

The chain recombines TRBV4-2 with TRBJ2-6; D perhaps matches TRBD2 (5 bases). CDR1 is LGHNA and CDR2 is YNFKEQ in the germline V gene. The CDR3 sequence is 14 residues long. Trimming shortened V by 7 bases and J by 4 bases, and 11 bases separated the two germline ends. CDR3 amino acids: CASTPEGGANVLTF. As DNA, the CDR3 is TGTGCCAGCACCCCCGAGGGAGGGGCCAACGTCCTGACTTTC.

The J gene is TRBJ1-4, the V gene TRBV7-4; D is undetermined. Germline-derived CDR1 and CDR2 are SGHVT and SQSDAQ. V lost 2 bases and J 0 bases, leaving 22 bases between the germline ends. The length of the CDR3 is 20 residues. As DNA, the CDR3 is TGTGCCAGCAGCTTAAAACTCCATGGCAGGCTCGGTACAACTAATGAAAAACTGTTTTTT. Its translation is CASSLKLHGRLGTTNEKLFF.

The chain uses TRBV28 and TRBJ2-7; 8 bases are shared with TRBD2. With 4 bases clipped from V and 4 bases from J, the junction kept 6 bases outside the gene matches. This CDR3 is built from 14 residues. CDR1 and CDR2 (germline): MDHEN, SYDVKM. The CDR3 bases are TGTGCCAGCAGTTCACCGGGGGGGGTGTACGAGCAGTACTTC. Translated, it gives CASSSPGGVYEQYF.